The entry below describes one T cell receptor beta chain. J was trimmed by 12 bases and V by 6 bases; bases with no gene match: 10. Germline V gene sequence: CDR1 MNHEY, CDR2 SMNVEV (reference sequence). CDR3 length equals 14 residues. Repertoires were generated with immunoSEQ multiplex PCR, while TCRdb's copy carries only in-frame clones and drops some. This table has approximately 220,000 clones, 70% to 90% appearing once. The sample belongs to a study of blood T cell repertoires in COVID-19. Looking at the study overall: There were acute and convalescent COVID-19 samples, and they came from the United States, Italy and Spain. PBMCs, B-cell-depleted T cells, or T cells were the source of the cDNA or gDNA that made up the material.

The sequencing input was peripheral blood. The chain carries TRBV27 and TRBJ1-6; 8 bases match TRBD1. The receptor comes from a man between 60 and 75 years old with acute or convalescent COVID-19. The CDR3 spells CASRGPRQGLPLHF. The DNA for the CDR3 is TGTGCCAGCAGGGGTCCGAGACAGGGGTTACCCCTCCACTTT.